This T cell receptor (beta chain) was recorded in a study of CD8+CD57+ T cells in acquired aplastic anemia. Study details: Across the sorted CD4+ and CD8+ cells, DNA amounts averaged approximately 3.1 ug.

For CDR3 and TCR beta VDJ profiling, genomic DNA was the template used. TCRdb itself ran the reads through MiXCR, one entry per CDR3 protein. The sample consists of about 58,000 distinct CDR3 sequences, approximately 52% of them appearing once. In patients chosen for sequencing, flow cytometry had shown CD8+CD57+ cell expansion. Patients were treatment-naive when blood was sampled. This clonotype was recorded once. Its antigen remains unidentified. The study, taken as a whole, reports: With respect to CD8+ Simpson's diversity, patients and controls did not differ significantly.

Germline-derived CDR1 and CDR2 are SGHTA and FQGTGA. The CDR3 length is 17 residues. After removal of 4 bases from V and 7 bases from J, the junction contained 11 bases not matched to a gene. Sequencing was done on a sample of sorted CD4+, CD8+, or CD8+CD57+ T cells (not recorded which) from PBMCs. This chain connects TRBV7-3 to TRBJ2-1; 12 nucleotides align to TRBD2. The TCR sequence derives from a human donor with aplastic anemia. CDR3 sequence reads: CASSSSYLAGGHNEQFF. The CDR3 coding sequence is TGTGCCAGCAGCTCAAGCTATCTAGCGGGGGGGCATAATGAGCAGTTCTTC.